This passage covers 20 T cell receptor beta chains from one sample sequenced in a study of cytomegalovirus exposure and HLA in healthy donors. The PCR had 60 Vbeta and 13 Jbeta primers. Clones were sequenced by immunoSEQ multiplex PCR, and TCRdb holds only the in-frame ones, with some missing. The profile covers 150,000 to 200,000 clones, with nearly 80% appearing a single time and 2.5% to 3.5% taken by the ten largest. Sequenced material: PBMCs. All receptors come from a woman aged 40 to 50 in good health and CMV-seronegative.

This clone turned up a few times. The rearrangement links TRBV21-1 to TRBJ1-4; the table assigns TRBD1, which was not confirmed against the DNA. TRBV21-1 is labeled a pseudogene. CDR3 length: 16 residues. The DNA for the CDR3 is TGTGCCAGCAGCAAAGTCGACAGGGGTGAGAATGAAAAACTGTTTTTT. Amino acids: CASSKVDRGENEKLFF.

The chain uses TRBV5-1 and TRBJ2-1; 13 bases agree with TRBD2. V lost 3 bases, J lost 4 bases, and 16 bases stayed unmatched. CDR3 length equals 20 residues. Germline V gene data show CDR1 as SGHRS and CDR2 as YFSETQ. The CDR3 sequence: CASSYYPGLAGPTTYNEQFF. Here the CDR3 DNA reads TGCGCCAGCAGCTATTACCCGGGACTAGCGGGGCCTACCACTTACAATGAGCAGTTCTTC. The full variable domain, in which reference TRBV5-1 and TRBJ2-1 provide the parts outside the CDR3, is KAGVTQTPRYLIKTRGQQVTLSCSPISGHRSVSWYQQTPGQGLQFLFEYFSETQRNKGNFPGRFSGRQFSNSRSEMNVSTLELGDSALYLCASSYYPGLAGPTTYNEQFFGPGTRLTVL.

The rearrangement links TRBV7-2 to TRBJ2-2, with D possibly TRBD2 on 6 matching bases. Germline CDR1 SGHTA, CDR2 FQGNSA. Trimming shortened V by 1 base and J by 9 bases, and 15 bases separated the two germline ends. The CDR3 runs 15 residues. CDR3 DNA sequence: TGTGCCAGCAGCTTAGGTGGGGGGAGAATACGGGAGCTGTTTTTT. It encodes CASSLGGGRIRELFF.

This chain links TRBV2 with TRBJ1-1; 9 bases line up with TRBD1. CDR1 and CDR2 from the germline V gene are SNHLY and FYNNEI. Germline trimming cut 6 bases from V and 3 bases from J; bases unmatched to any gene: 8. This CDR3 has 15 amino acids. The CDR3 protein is CASRPGTGIHTEAFF. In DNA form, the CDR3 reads TGTGCCAGCAGGCCCGGGACAGGGATACACACTGAAGCTTTCTTT.

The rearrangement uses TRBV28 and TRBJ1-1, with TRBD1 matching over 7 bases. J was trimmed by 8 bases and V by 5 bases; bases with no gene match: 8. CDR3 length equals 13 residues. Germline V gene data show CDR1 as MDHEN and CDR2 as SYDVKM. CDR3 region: CASSITGDWEAFF. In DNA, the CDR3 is TGTGCCAGCAGTATTACAGGGGACTGGGAAGCTTTCTTT.

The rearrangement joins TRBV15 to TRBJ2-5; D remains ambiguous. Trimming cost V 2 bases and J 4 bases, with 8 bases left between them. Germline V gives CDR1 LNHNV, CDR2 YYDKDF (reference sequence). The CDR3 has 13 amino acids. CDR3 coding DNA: TGTGCCACCAGCAGACCCCCCCGAGAGACCCAGTACTTC. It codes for CATSRPPRETQYF. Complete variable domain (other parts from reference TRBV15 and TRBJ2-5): DAMVIQNPRYQVTQFGKPVTLSCSQTLNHNVMYWYQQKSSQAPKLLFHYYDKDFNNEADTPDNFQSRRPNTSFCFLDIRSPGLGDTAMYLCATSRPPRETQYFGPGTRLLVL.

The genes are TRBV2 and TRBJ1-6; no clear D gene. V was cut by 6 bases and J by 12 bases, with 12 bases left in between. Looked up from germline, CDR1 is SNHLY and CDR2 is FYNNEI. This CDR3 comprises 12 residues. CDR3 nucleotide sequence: TGTGCCAGCAGGAGGTTCCGTCGACCCCTCCACTTT. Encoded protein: CASRRFRRPLHF.

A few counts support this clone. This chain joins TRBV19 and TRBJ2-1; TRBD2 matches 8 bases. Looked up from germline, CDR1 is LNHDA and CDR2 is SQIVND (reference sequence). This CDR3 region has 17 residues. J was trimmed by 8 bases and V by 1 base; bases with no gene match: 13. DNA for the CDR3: TGTGCCAGTAGTATAGGGGCGGGGGGCCACCGAGGGCATGAGCAGTTCTTC. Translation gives CASSIGAGGHRGHEQFF. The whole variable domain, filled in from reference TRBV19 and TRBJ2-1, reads DGGITQSPKYLFRKEGQNVTLSCEQNLNHDAMYWYRQDPGQGLRLIYYSQIVNDFQKGDIAEGYSVSREKKESFPLTVTSAQKNPTAFYLCASSIGAGGHRGHEQFFGPGTRLTVL.

DNA for the CDR3: TGCGCCAGCAGCCAAGAACTACTAGCGGCCGCCTACAATGAGCAGTTCTTC. Protein sequence: CASSQELLAAAYNEQFF. This sequence joins TRBV4-1 and TRBJ2-1; 8 bases align to TRBD2. The V gene's germline CDR1 is MGHRA and CDR2 YSYEKL. The V and J ends lost 0 bases and 2 bases, in that order; junction bases with no gene match: 6. This CDR3 has 17 residues.

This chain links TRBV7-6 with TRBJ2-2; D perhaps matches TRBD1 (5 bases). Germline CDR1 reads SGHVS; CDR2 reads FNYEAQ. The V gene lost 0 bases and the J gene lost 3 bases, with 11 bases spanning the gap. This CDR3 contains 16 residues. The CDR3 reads CASSLAGRAYTGELFF. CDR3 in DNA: TGTGCCAGCAGCTTAGCGGGCAGGGCCTACACCGGGGAGCTGTTTTTT.

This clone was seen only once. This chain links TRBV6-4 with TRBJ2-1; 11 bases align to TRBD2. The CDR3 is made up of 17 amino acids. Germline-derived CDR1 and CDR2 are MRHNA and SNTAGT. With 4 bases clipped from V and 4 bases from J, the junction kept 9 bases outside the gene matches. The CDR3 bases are TGTGCCAGCAGTGGGGGGGTTAGCGGGGGGGTTTACAATGAGCAGTTCTTC. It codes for CASSGGVSGGVYNEQFF.

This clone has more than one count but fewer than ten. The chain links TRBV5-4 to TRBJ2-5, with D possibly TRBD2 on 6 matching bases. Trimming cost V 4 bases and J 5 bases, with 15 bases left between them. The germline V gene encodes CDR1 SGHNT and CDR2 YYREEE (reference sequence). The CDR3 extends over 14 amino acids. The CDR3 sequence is CASSTLTGGETQYF. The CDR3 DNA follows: TGTGCCAGCAGCACATTAACTGGGGGGGAGACCCAGTACTTC.

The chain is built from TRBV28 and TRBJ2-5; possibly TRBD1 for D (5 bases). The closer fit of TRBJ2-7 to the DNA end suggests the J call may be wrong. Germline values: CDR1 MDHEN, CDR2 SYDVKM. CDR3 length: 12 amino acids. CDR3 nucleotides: TGTGCCAGCACAAGGGGTTCCTACGAGCAGTACTTC. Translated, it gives CASTRGSYEQYF.

The CDR3 sequence is CASSFWDRRYNEQFF. The CDR3 nucleotides read TGTGCCAGCAGCTTTTGGGACAGGCGTTACAATGAGCAGTTCTTC. J is TRBJ2-1 and V is TRBV5-6; the match to TRBD1 covers 8 bases. After removal of 2 bases from V and 4 bases from J, the junction contained 5 bases not matched to a gene. The CDR3 is 15 amino acids. Germline CDR1 reads SGHDT; CDR2 reads YYEEEE.

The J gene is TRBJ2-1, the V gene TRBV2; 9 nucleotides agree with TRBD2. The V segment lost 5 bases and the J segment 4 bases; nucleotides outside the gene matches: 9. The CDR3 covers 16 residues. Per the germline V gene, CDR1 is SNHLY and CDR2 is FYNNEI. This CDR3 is CASSLWLAGSYNEQFF. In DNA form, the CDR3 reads TGTGCCAGCAGTTTGTGGCTAGCGGGGTCGTACAATGAGCAGTTCTTC.

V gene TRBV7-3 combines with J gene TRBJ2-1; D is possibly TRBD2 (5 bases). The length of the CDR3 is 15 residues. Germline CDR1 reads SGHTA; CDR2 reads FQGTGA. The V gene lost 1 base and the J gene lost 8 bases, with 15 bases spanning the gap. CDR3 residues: CASSLRSSSRDEQFF. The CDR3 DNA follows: TGTGCCAGCAGCTTAAGATCTAGCTCGCGCGATGAGCAGTTCTTC.

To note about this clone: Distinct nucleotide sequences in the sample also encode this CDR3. CDR3 nucleotides: TGTGCCAGCAGTCTGGGACAGGGGAACACTGAAGCTTTCTTT. This codes for CASSLGQGNTEAFF. The chain joins TRBV6-5 to TRBJ1-1, with 9 nucleotides matching TRBD1. The CDR3 has 14 residues. Germline V gives CDR1 MNHEY, CDR2 SVGAGI. V lost 5 bases, J lost 1 base, and 2 bases stayed unmatched.

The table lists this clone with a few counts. The CDR3 region is CASSWGQGNQPQHF. The CDR3 bases are TGTGCCAGCAGCTGGGGACAGGGCAATCAGCCCCAGCATTTT. The chain carries TRBV5-6 and TRBJ1-5; TRBD1 aligns across 8 bases. J gave up 2 bases and V 3 bases, and 1 base lay outside the gene matches. The CDR3 spans 14 residues. Per the germline V gene, CDR1 is SGHDT and CDR2 is YYEEEE.

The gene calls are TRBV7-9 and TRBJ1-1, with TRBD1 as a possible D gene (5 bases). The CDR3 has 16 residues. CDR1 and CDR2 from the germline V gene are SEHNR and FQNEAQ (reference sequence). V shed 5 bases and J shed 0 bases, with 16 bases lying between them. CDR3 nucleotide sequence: TGTGCCAGCAGCCCCGGACATCGCGAGATGAACACTGAAGCTTTCTTT. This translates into CASSPGHREMNTEAFF.

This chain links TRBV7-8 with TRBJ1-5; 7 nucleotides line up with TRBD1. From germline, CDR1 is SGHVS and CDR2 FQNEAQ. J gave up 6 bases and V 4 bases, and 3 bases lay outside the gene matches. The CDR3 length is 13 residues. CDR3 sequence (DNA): TGTGCCAGCAGCTATACAGGGGTTCAGCCCCAGCATTTT. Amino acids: CASSYTGVQPQHF.